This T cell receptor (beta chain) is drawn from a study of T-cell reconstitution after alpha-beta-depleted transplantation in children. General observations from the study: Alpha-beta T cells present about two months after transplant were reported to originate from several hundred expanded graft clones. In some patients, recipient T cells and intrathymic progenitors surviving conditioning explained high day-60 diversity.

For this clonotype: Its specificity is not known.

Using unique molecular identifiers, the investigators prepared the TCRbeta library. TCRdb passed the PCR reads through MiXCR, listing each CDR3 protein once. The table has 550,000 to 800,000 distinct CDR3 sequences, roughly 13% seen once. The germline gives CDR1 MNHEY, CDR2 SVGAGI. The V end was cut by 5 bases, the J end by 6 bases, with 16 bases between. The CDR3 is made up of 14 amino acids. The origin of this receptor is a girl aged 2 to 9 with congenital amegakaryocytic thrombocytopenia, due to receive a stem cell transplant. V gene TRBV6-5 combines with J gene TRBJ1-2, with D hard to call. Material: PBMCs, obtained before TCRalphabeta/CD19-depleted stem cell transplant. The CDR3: CASSTTGGGDGYTF. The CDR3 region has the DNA TGTGCCAGCAGTACTACCGGAGGCGGGGATGGCTACACCTTC.